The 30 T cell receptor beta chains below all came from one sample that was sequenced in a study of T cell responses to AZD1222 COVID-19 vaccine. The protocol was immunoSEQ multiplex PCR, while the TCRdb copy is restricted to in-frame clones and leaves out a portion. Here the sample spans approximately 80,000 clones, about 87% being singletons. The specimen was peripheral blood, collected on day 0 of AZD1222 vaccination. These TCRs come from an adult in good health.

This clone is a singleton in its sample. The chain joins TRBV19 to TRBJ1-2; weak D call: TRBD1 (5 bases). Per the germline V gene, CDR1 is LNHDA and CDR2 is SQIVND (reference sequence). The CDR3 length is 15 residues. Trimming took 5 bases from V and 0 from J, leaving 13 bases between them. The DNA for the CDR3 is TGTGCCAGTAGTGCGTGGGACGGATCTAACTATGGCTACACCTTC. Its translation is CASSAWDGSNYGYTF.

This CDR3 is CASSQNLEGYTF. In nucleotides, the CDR3 is TGTGCCAGCAGTCAAAACTTGGAGGGCTACACCTTC. The chain couples TRBV28 to TRBJ1-2; D is ambiguous. CDR3 length: 12 residues. Germline values: CDR1 MDHEN, CDR2 SYDVKM. Trimming left V 5 bases short and J 8 bases short, with 12 bases between.

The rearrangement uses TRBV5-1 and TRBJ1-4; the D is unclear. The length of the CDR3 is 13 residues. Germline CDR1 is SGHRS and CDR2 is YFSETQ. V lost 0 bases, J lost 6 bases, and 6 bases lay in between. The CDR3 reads CASSLDNDEKLFF. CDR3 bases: TGCGCCAGCAGCTTGGACAATGATGAAAAACTGTTTTTT.

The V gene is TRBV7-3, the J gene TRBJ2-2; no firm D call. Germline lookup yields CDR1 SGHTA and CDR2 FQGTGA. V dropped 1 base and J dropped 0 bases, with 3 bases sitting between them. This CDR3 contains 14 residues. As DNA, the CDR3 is TGTGCCAGCAGCTTAAATACGAACACCGGGGAGCTGTTTTTT. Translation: CASSLNTNTGELFF.

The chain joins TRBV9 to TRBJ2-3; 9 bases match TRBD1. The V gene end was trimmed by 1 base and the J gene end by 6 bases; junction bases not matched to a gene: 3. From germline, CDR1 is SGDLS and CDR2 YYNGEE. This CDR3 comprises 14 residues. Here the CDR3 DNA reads TGTGCCAGCAGCGTAACAGGGGGCAGGGATACGCAGTATTTT. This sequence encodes CASSVTGGRDTQYF.

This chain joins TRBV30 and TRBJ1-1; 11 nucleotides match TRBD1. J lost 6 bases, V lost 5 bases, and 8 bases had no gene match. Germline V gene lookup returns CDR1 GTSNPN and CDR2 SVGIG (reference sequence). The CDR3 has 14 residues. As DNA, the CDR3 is TGTGCCTGGGAACGGGACAGGGGGGCGGCTGAAGCTTTCTTT. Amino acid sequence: CAWERDRGAAEAFF.

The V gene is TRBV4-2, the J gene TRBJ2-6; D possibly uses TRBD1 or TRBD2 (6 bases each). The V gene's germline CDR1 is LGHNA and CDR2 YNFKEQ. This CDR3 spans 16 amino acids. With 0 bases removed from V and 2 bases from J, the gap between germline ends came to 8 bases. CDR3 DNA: TGTGCCAGCAGCCAAGAGAGGGGGGCTGGGGCCAACGTCCTGACTTTC. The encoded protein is CASSQERGAGANVLTF.

The CDR3 DNA sequence: TGTGCCAGTGTCGGGGTTAGCAATCAGCCCCAGCATTTT. Its protein is CASVGVSNQPQHF. The genes are TRBV19 and TRBJ1-5; D is ambiguous. CDR1 LNHDA and CDR2 SQIVND come from the germline V gene (reference sequence). Trimming cost V 8 bases and J 0 bases, with 8 bases left between them. This CDR3 has 13 amino acids.

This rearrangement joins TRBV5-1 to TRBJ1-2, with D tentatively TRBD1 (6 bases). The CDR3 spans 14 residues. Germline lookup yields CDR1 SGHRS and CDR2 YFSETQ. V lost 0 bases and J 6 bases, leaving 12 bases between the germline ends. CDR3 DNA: TGCGCCAGCAGCTTGGAAGGGGGGGCACATGGCTACACCTTC. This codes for CASSLEGGAHGYTF.

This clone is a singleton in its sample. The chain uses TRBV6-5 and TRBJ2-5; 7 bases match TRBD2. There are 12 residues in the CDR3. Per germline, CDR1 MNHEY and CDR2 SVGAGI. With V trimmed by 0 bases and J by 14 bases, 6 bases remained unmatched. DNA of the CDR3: TGTGCCAGCAGTTACTCGAGGGACTACGTTTACTTC. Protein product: CASSYSRDYVYF.

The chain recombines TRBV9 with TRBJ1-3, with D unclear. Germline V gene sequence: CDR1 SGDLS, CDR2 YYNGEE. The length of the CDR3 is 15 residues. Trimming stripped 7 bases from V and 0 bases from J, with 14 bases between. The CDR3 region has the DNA TGTGCCAGCGGGTCGAACTGGGGCTCTGGAAACACCATATATTTT. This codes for CASGSNWGSGNTIYF.

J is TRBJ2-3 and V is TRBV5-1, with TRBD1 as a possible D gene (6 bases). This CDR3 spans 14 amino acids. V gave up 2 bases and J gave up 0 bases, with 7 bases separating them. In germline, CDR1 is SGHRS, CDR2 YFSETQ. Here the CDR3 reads CASSLGGSTDTQYF. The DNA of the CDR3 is TGCGCCAGCAGCTTAGGGGGTAGCACAGATACGCAGTATTTT. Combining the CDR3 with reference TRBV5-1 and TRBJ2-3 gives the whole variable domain KAGVTQTPRYLIKTRGQQVTLSCSPISGHRSVSWYQQTPGQGLQFLFEYFSETQRNKGNFPGRFSGRQFSNSRSEMNVSTLELGDSALYLCASSLGGSTDTQYFGPGTRLTVL.

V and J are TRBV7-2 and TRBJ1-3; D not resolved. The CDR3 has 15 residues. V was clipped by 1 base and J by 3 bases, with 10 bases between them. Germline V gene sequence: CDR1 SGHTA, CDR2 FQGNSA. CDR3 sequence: CASSLGPMIGNTIYF. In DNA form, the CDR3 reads TGTGCCAGCAGCTTAGGGCCTATGATTGGAAACACCATATATTTT.

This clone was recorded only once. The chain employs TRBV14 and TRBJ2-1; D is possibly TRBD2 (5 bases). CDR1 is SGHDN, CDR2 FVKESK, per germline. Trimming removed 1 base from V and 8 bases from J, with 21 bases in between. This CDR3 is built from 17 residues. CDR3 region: CASSQVGLLPPRHEQFF. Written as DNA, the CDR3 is TGTGCCAGCAGCCAAGTTGGACTTCTCCCCCCCCGCCATGAGCAGTTCTTC.

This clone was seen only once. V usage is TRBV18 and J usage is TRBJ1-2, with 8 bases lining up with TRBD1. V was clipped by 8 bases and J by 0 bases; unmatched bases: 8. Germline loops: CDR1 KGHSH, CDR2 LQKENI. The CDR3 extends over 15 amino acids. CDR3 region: CASTDQGAPNYGYTF. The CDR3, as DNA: TGTGCCAGCACAGACCAGGGGGCTCCTAACTATGGCTACACCTTC.

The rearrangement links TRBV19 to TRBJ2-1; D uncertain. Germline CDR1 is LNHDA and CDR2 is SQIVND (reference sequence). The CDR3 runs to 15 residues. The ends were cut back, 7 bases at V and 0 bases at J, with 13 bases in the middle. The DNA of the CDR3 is TGTGCCAGTACCTCCACAGTGAGCTCCTACAATGAGCAGTTCTTC. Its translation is CASTSTVSSYNEQFF.

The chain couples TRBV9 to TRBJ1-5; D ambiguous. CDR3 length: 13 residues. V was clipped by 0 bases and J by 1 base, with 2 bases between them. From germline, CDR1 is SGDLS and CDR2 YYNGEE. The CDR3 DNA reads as TGTGCCAGCAGCGTAGGCAGCAATCAGCCCCAGCATTTT. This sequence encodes CASSVGSNQPQHF.

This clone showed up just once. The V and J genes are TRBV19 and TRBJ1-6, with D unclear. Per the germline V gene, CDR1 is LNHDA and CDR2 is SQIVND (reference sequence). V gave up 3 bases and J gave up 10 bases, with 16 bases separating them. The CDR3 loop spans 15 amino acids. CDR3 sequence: CASSIGEGFRSPLHF. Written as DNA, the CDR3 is TGTGCCAGTAGTATTGGAGAGGGTTTCAGGTCACCCCTCCACTTT.

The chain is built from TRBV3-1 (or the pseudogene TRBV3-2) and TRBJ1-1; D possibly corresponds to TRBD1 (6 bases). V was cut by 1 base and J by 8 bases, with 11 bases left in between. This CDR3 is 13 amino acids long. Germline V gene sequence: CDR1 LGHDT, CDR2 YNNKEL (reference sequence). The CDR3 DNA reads TGTGCCAGCAGCCAAGCGTGGGGGGCCGAAGCTTTCTTT. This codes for CASSQAWGAEAFF.

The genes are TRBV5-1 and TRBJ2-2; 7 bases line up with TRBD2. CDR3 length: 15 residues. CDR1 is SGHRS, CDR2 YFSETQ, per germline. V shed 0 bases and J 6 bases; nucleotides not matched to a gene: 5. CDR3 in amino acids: CASSLAGGRPGELFF. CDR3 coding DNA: TGCGCCAGCAGCTTGGCCGGCGGGAGACCCGGGGAGCTGTTTTTT.

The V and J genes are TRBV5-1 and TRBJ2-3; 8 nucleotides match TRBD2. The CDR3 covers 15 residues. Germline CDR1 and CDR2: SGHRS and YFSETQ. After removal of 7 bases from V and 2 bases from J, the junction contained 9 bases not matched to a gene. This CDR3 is CASSSGTRDTDTQYF. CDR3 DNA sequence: TGCGCCAGCTCATCCGGGACTAGAGACACAGATACGCAGTATTTT.

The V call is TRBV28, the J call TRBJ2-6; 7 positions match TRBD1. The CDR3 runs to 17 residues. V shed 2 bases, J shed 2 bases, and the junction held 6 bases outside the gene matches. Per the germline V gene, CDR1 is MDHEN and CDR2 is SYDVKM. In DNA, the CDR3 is TGTGCCAGCAGTTTAACCCCCGGGACAGCTGGGGCCAACGTCCTGACTTTC. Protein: CASSLTPGTAGANVLTF.

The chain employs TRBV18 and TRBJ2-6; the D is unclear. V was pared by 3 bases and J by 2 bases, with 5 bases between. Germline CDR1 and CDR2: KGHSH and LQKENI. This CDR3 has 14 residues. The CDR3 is CASSPETGANVLTF. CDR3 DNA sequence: TGTGCCAGCTCACCTGAGACTGGGGCCAACGTCCTGACTTTC.

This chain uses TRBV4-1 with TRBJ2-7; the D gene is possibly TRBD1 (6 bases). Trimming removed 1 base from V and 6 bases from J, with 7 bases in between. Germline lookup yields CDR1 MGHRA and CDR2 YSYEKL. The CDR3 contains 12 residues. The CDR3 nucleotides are TGCGCCAGCAGCCAAGGGGGGCGCGAGCAGTACTTC. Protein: CASSQGGREQYF.

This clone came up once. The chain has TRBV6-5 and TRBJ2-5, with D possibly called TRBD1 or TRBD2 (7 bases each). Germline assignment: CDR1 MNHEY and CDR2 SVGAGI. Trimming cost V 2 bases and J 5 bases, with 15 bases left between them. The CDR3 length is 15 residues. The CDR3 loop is CASSYPRGGKETQYF. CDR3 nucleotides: TGTGCCAGCAGTTACCCCAGGGGGGGCAAGGAGACCCAGTACTTC.

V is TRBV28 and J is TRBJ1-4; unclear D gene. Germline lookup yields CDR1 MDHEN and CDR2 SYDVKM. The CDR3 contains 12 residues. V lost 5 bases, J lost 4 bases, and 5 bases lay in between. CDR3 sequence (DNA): TGTGCCAGCAGTGCTCATAATGAAAAACTGTTTTTT. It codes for CASSAHNEKLFF.

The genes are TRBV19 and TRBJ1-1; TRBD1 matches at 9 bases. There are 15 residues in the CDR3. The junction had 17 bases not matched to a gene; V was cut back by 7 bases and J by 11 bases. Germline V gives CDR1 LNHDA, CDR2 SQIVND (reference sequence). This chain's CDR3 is CASTVGNRGRGNAFF. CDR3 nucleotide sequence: TGTGCCAGTACCGTGGGAAACAGGGGGCGAGGGAATGCTTTCTTT.

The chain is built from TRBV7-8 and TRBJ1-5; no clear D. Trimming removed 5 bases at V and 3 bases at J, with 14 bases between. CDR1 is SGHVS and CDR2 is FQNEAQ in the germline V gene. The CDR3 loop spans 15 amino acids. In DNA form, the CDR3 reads TGTGCCAGCAGCCGGGGATCGACGGACAATCAGCCCCAGCATTTT. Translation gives CASSRGSTDNQPQHF.

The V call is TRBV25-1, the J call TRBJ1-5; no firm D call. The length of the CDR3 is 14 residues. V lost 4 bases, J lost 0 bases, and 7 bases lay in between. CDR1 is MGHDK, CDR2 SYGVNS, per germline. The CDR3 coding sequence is TGTGCCAGCAGTGGAGGGCCTAGCAATCAGCCCCAGCATTTT. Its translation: CASSGGPSNQPQHF.

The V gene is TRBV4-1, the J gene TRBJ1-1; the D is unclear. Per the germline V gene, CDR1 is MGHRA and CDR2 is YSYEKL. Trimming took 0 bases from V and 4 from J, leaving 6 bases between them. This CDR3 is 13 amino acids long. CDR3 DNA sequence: TGCGCCAGCAGCCAAGATCACCTCACTGAAGCTTTCTTT. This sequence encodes CASSQDHLTEAFF.